What follows describes a single T cell receptor beta chain. The read stops 3 residues short of the end of the CDR3; the missing end is completed from the germline J gene. The CDR3 covers 14 residues. V was shortened by 5 bases and J by 4 bases, with 13 bases between the two germline ends. Germline V gene lookup returns CDR1 SGHTA and CDR2 FQGNSA. This sample is drawn from a study of T cells in women clearing cervical HPV infection. The data were produced by immunoSEQ multiplex PCR, yet TCRdb's version contains in-frame clones alone and is incomplete. Its listing shows approximately 32,000 clones. This sequence was found in a woman aged 18-70 years with a cervical HPV16 infection that either progressed to CIN3+ or cleared (not recorded which). The chain links TRBV7-2 to TRBJ2-3; maybe TRBD2 (6 bases). Sequencing was carried out using blood buffy coat. The CDR3 DNA, read in part, is TGTGCCAGCAGCCCAGAACTAGCTTCAGATACG. This codes for CASSPELASDT. The CDR3 in its entirety is CASSPELASDTQYF.